Sequencing of this T cell receptor (beta chain) was carried out in a study of OX40 agonist ivuxolimab in advanced cancers. Notes on the study in general: Undetermined was the antigen specificity of the expanded peripheral T cells.

Concerning this clone: Its antigen remains unidentified.

Germline V CDR1 and CDR2: GTSNPN, SVGIG (reference sequence). This CDR3 comprises 14 residues. V shed 5 bases and J 0 bases; nucleotides not matched to a gene: 6. Repertoires were generated with immunoSEQ multiplex PCR, while TCRdb's copy carries only in-frame clones and drops some. The profile shows approximately 15,000 clones, approximately 80% of them singletons. V gene TRBV30 combines with J gene TRBJ2-5; TRBD1 aligns across 7 bases. The receptor comes from an adult with an advanced solid tumor such as melanoma, head and neck, liver or kidney cancer. The sequencing used CD4+ or CD8+ T cells sorted from blood, collected in a trial of the OX40 agonist ivuxolimab. The CDR3 region is CAWGGTAYQETQYF. The CDR3, as DNA: TGTGCCTGGGGTGGGACAGCGTACCAAGAGACCCAGTACTTC.